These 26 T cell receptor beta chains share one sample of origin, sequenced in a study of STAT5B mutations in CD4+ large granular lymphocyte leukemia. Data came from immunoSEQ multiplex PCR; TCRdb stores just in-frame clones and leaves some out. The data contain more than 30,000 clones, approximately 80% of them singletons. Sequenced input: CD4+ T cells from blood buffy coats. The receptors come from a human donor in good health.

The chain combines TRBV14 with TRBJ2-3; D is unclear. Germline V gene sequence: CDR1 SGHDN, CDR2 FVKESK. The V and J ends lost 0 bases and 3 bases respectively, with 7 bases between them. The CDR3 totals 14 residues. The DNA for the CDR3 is TGTGCCAGCAGCCAAGATTTCTGGACAGATACGCAGTATTTT. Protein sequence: CASSQDFWTDTQYF. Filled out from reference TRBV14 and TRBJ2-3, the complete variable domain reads EAGVTQFPSHSVIEKGQTVTLRCDPISGHDNLYWYRRVMGKEIKFLLHFVKESKQDESGMPNNRFLAERTGGTYSTLKVQPAELEDSGVYFCASSQDFWTDTQYFGPGTRLTVL.

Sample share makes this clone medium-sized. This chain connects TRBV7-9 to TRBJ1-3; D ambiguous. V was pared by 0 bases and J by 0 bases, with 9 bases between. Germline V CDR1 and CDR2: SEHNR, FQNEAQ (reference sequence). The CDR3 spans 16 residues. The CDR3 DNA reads TGTGCCAGCAGCTTAGCGGGCAGCTACTCTGGAAACACCATATATTTT. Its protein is CASSLAGSYSGNTIYF.

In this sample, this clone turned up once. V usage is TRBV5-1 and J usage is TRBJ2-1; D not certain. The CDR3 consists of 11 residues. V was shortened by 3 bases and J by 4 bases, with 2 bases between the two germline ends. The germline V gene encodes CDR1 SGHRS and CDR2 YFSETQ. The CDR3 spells CASSYYNEQFF. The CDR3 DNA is TGCGCCAGCAGCTATTACAATGAGCAGTTCTTC.

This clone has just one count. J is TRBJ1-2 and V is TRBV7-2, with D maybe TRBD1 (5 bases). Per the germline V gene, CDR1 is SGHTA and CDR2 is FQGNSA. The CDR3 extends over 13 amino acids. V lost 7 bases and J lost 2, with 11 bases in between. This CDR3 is CASKKDTNYGYTF. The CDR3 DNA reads TGTGCCAGCAAAAAGGACACAAACTATGGCTACACCTTC.

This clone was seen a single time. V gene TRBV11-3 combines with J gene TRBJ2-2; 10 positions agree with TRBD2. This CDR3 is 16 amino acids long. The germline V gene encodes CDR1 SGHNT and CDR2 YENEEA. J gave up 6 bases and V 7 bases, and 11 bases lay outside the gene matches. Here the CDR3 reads CASKSLAGVLAGELFF. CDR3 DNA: TGTGCCAGCAAGAGTCTAGCGGGAGTACTGGCCGGGGAGCTGTTTTTT. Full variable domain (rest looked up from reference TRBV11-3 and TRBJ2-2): EAGVVQSPRYKIIEKKQPVAFWCNPISGHNTLYWYLQNLGQGPELLIRYENEEAVDDSQLPKDRFSAERLKGVDSTLKIQPAELGDSAVYLCASKSLAGVLAGELFFGEGSRLTVL.

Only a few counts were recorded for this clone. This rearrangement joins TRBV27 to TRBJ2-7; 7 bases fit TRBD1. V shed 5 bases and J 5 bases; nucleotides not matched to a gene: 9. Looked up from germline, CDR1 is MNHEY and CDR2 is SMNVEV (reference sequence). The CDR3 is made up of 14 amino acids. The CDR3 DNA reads TGTGCCAGCAGTCCACGGTATACAGGGGACGAGCAGTACTTC. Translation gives CASSPRYTGDEQYF.

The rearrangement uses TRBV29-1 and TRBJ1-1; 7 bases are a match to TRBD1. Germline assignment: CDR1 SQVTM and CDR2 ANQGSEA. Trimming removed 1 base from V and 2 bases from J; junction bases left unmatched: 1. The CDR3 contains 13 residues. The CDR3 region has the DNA TGCAGCGTTGAAGGGACAGGCAACACTGAAGCTTTCTTT. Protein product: CSVEGTGNTEAFF.

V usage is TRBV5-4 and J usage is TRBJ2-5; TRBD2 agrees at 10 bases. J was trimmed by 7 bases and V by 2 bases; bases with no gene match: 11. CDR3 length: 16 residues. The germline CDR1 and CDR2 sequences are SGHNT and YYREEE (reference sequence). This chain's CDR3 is CASSFNQRGGEGTQYF. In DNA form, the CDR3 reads TGTGCCAGCAGCTTTAATCAGCGGGGGGGGGAAGGGACCCAGTACTTC. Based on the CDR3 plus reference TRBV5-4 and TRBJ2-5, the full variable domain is ETGVTQSPTHLIKTRGQQVTLRCSSQSGHNTVSWYQQALGQGPQFIFQYYREEENGRGNFPPRFSGLQFPNYSSELNVNALELDDSALYLCASSFNQRGGEGTQYFGPGTRLLVL.

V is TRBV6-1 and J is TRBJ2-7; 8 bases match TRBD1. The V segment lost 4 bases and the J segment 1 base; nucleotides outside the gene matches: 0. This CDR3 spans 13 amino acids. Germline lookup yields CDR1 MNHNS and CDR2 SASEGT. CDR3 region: CASSGQGSYEQYF. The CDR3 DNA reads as TGTGCCAGCAGTGGACAGGGGTCCTACGAGCAGTACTTC.

In nucleotides, the CDR3 is TGTGCCAGCAGTACCCAGCGGGGTTTAGGTGAGCAGTTCTTC. It is translated as CASSTQRGLGEQFF. The gene calls are TRBV2 and TRBJ2-1; 7 positions agree with TRBD2. This CDR3 region has 14 residues. V trimming: 5 bases; J trimming: 9 bases; junction bases outside the gene matches: 10. Germline V gene data show CDR1 as SNHLY and CDR2 as FYNNEI.

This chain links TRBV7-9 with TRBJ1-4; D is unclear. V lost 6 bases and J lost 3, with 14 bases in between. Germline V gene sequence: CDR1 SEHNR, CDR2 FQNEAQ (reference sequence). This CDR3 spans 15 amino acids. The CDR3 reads CASRSKWESNEKLFF. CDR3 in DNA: TGTGCCAGCAGGTCCAAGTGGGAGTCTAATGAAAAACTGTTTTTT.

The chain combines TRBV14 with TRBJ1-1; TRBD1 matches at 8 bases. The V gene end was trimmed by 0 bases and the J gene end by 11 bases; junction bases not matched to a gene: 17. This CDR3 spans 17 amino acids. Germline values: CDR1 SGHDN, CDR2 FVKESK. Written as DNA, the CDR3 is TGTGCCAGCAGCCAAGATAGTTCGGGACAGGCCTTAAGGGGGGCTTTCTTT. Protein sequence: CASSQDSSGQALRGAFF.

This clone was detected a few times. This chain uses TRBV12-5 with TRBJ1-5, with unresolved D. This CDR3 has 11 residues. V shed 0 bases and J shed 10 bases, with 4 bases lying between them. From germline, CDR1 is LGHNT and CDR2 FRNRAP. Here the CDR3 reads CASGLVGPQHF. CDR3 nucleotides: TGTGCTAGTGGTTTGGTGGGACCCCAGCATTTT.

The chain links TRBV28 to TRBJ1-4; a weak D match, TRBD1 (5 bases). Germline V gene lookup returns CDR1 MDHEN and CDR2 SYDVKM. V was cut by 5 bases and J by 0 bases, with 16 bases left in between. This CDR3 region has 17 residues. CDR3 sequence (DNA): TGTGCCAGCAGTGGGCCGAGGGGACCAACAACTAATGAAAAACTGTTTTTT. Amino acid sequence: CASSGPRGPTTNEKLFF.

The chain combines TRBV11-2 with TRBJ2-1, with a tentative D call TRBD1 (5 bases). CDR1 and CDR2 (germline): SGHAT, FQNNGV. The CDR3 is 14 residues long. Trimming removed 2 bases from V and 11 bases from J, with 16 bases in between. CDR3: CASSLLLGPEKQFF. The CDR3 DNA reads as TGTGCCAGCAGCTTACTCTTGGGGCCAGAGAAGCAGTTCTTC.

The CDR3 DNA follows: TGTGCCAGCAGTGAAGCGCTGGGGATTCCTACTGAAGCTTTCTTT. Its protein is CASSEALGIPTEAFF. This chain joins TRBV6-1 and TRBJ1-1; D gene unclear. This CDR3 is 15 amino acids long. The germline V gene encodes CDR1 MNHNS and CDR2 SASEGT. Trimming took off 0 bases at V and 5 bases at J, with 13 bases between the two ends.

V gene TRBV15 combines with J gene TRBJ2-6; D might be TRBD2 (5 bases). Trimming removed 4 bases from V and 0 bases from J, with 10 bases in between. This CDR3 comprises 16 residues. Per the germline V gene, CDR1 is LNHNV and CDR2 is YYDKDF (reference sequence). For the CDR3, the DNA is TGTGCCACCAGCAAAAAGCGGAGCTCTGGGGCCAACGTCCTGACTTTC. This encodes CATSKKRSSGANVLTF. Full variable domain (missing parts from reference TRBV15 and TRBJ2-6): DAMVIQNPRYQVTQFGKPVTLSCSQTLNHNVMYWYQQKSSQAPKLLFHYYDKDFNNEADTPDNFQSRRPNTSFCFLDIRSPGLGDTAMYLCATSKKRSSGANVLTFGAGSRLTVL.

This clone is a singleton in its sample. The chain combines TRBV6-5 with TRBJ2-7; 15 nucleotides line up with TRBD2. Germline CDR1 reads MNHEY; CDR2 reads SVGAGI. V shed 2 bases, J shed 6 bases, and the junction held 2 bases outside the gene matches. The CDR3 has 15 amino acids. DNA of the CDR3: TGTGCCAGCAGTTACGGACTAGCGGGGGGGCGCGAGCAGTACTTC. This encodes CASSYGLAGGREQYF.

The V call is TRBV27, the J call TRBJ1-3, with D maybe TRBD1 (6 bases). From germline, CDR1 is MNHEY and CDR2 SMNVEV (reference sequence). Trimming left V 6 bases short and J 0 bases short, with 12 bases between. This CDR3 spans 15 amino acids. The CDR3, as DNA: TGTGCCAGCAGAATCACAGGGAGCTCTGGAAACACCATATATTTT. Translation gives CASRITGSSGNTIYF.

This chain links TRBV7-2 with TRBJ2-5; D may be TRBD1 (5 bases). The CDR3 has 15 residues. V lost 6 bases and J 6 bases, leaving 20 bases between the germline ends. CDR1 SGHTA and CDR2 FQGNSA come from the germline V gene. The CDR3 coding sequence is TGTGCCAGCAGTCCCACGCAACCAGGGTGGAAGACCCAGTACTTC. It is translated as CASSPTQPGWKTQYF.

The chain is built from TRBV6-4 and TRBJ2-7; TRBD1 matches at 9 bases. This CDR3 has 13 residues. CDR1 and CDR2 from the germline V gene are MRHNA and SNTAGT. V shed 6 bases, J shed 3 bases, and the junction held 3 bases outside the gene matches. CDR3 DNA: TGTGCCAGCAGAGGGACAGGGTACTACGAGCAGTACTTC. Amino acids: CASRGTGYYEQYF.

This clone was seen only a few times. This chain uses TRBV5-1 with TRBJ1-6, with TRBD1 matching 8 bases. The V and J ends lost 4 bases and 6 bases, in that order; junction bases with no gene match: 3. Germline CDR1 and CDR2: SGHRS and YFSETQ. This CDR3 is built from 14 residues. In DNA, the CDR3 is TGCGCCAGCAGCCCGGGACAGGCTAATTCACCCCTCCACTTT. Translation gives CASSPGQANSPLHF.

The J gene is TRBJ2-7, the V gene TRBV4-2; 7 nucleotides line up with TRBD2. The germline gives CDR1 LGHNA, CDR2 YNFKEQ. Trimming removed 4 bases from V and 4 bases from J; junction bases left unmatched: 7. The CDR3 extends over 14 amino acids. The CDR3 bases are TGTGCCAGCAGCCCCGGGGGGAGCGGATACGAGCAGTACTTC. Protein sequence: CASSPGGSGYEQYF.

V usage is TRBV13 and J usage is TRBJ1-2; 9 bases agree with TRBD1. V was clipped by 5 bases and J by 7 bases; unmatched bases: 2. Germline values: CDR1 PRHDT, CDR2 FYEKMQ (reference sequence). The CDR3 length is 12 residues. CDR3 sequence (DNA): TGTGCCAGCAGCAGGACAGGGGCTGGCTACACCTTC. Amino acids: CASSRTGAGYTF.

CDR3 sequence: CASSQGSSGSTYGYTF. The CDR3 nucleotides are TGTGCCAGCAGCCAAGGGTCTTCCGGCAGTACCTATGGCTACACCTTC. The chain couples TRBV11-1 to TRBJ1-2; D is unclear. The germline V gene encodes CDR1 SGHAT and CDR2 FQDESV (reference sequence). The CDR3 sequence is 16 residues long. V dropped 5 bases and J dropped 4 bases, with 20 bases sitting between them.

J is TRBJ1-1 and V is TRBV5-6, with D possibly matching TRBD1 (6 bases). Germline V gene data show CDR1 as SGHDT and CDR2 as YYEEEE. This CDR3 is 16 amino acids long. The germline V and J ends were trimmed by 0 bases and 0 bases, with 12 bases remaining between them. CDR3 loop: CASSLAGRDMNTEAFF. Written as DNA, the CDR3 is TGTGCCAGCAGCTTGGCCGGAAGGGACATGAACACTGAAGCTTTCTTT.